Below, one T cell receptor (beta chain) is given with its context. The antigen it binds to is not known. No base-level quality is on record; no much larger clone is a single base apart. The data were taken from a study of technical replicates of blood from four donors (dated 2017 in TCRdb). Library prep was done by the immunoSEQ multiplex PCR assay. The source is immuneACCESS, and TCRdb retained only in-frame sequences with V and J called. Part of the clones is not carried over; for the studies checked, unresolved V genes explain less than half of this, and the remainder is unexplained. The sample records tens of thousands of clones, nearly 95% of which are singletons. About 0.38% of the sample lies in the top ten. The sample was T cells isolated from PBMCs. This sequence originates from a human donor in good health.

CDR3 reads: CASSLELAGVDTQYF. The DNA is as follows: TGCGCCAGCAGCTTGGAACTAGCGGGTGTGGATACGCAGTATTTT. The rearrangement combines TRBV5-1 with TRBJ2-3; TRBD2 aligns with 9 central bases. CDR1 and CDR2 are drawn from the germline V gene: SGHRS, YFSETQ. The CDR3, cysteine through phenylalanine, is 15 amino acids long. The read is trimmed to its CDR3 DNA, 45 bases read in frame from base 1. Here V drops 0 bases and J drops 6 bases, and the junction holds 5 bases not matched to any gene.